This TCR beta chain was sequenced during a study of blood T cell repertoires in COVID-19. Across the study: PBMCs, B-cell-depleted T cells, or T cells provided the cDNA or gDNA that made up the material.

The CDR3 contains 16 residues. Germline V lookup: CDR1 LGHDT, CDR2 YNNKEL (reference sequence). With V trimmed by 3 bases and J by 0 bases, 6 bases remained unmatched. Measured with immunoSEQ multiplex PCR; TCRdb has only the in-frame clones, and not every one. The sample yields more than 90,000 clones, approximately 85% seen once. The specimen was peripheral blood. This sequence joins TRBV3-1 (or the pseudogene TRBV3-2) and TRBJ1-2; 8 bases are a match to TRBD1. The origin of this receptor is a man in his sixties or seventies with acute or convalescent COVID-19. CDR3 in amino acids: CASSQAGTGANYGYTF. In DNA form, the CDR3 reads TGTGCCAGCAGCCAGGCAGGGACAGGAGCTAACTATGGCTACACCTTC.